The 19 T cell receptor beta chains given below trace back to one sample, sequenced in a study of PD-1 blockade in mismatch repair-deficient tumors (dated by TCRdb to between 2016 and 2019). Library creation used the immunoSEQ multiplex PCR assay. As stored in TCRdb, this immuneACCESS dataset retains in-frame rearrangements with V and J assigned. A fraction of the clones does not appear; measured against another copy, unresolved V genes explain less than half of the discrepancy, and the remainder lacks a known reason. The sample data list more than 13,000 clones, and more than 75% of these were observed just once. The ten largest clones represent roughly an eighth of the sample. The sample's time point, from its label and the paper: identical approximately nine-day culture without peptide (control). For these TCRs, the target antigens are not known. The source material was cells cultured in vitro, sampled from a patient treated with pembrolizumab. Receptors originate from an adult with mismatch repair-deficient cancer.

The DNA for the CDR3 is TGTGCCAGCAGCCCGCGACAGGGGAACACCGGGGAGCTGTTTTTT. It encodes CASSPRQGNTGELFF. This chain connects TRBV28 to TRBJ2-2; TRBD1 agrees at 7 bases. The CDR3 spans 15 residues. The germline gives CDR1 MDHEN, CDR2 SYDVKM. Losses at the gene ends were 6 bases for V and 1 base for J; bases not matched to a gene: 5.

The genes are TRBV7-9 and TRBJ2-1; D is possibly TRBD1 or TRBD2 (5 bases each). V lost 5 bases and J 6 bases, leaving 14 bases between the germline ends. Germline CDR1 is SEHNR and CDR2 is FQNEAQ (reference sequence). CDR3 length: 14 residues. The CDR3 is CASSPWDRINEQFF. For the CDR3, the DNA is TGTGCCAGCAGCCCCTGGGACCGAATCAATGAGCAGTTCTTC.

J is TRBJ1-1 and V is TRBV7-3; 7 bases map to TRBD1. Trimming removed 5 bases from V and 4 bases from J; junction bases left unmatched: 7. CDR1 SGHTA and CDR2 FQGTGA come from the germline V gene. The CDR3 length is 14 residues. The CDR3 coding sequence is TGTGCCAGCAGCACAGGGGTGGTGCCCACTGAAGCTTTCTTT. This encodes CASSTGVVPTEAFF.

The chain recombines TRBV5-8 with TRBJ1-2, with D uncertain. The V gene's germline CDR1 is SGHTS and CDR2 YDEGEE. The V and J ends lost 4 bases and 1 base respectively, with 8 bases between them. The CDR3 consists of 13 residues. The CDR3 is CASSSGVNYGYTF. The CDR3 DNA reads TGTGCCAGCAGCAGCGGGGTTAACTATGGCTACACCTTC. Variable domain in full (rest from reference TRBV5-8 and TRBJ1-2): EAGVTQSPTHLIKTRGQQATLRCSPISGHTSVYWYQQALGLGLQFLLWYDEGEERNRGNFPPRFSGRQFPNYSSELNVNALELEDSALYLCASSSGVNYGYTFGSGTRLTVV.

A single count supports this clone. The chain employs TRBV11-3 and TRBJ1-1; the D gene is possibly TRBD1 (6 bases). The ends were cut back, 5 bases at V and 0 bases at J, with 10 bases in the middle. This CDR3 is built from 14 residues. The germline V gene has CDR1 SGHNT and CDR2 YENEEA. CDR3 coding DNA: TGTGCCAGCAGCGCCCGGGACATGAACACTGAAGCTTTCTTT. Its translation: CASSARDMNTEAFF.

This chain uses TRBV11-3 with TRBJ2-1; no firm D call. CDR1 and CDR2 (germline): SGHNT, YENEEA. V lost 4 bases to trimming and J lost 8 bases, with 9 bases between them. This CDR3 spans 12 amino acids. The CDR3 DNA follows: TGTGCCAGCAGCTCTCAAGGCGATGAGCAGTTCTTC. Its protein product is CASSSQGDEQFF.

The rearrangement links TRBV6-4 to TRBJ1-4; D call uncertain. CDR1 MRHNA and CDR2 SNTAGT come from the germline V gene. The CDR3 length is 11 residues. V shed 2 bases and J shed 8 bases, with 3 bases lying between them. The CDR3 coding sequence is TGTGCCAGCAGTGACGGGGAAAAACTGTTTTTT. The encoded protein is CASSDGEKLFF.

This clone appeared once. This chain links TRBV18 with TRBJ1-1, with D possibly being TRBD1 (5 bases). The CDR3 consists of 15 residues. With 3 bases removed from V and 3 bases from J, the gap between germline ends came to 14 bases. From germline, CDR1 is KGHSH and CDR2 LQKENI. In nucleotides, the CDR3 is TGTGCCAGCTCACCGACGATCTTGGGGGACACTGAAGCTTTCTTT. Amino acids: CASSPTILGDTEAFF. The complete variable domain, with remaining parts taken from reference TRBV18 and TRBJ1-1, reads NAGVMQNPRHLVRRRGQEARLRCSPMKGHSHVYWYRQLPEEGLKFMVYLQKENIIDESGMPKERFSAEFPKEGPSILRIQQVVRGDSAAYFCASSPTILGDTEAFFGQGTRLTVV.

The J gene is TRBJ2-3, the V gene TRBV28, with 10 positions matching TRBD2. The CDR3 has 15 amino acids. The ends lost 6 bases at V and 4 bases at J; junction bases unmatched: 7. CDR1 and CDR2 (germline): MDHEN, SYDVKM. CDR3 nucleotide sequence: TGTGCCAGCAGATTAGCGGGAGGCGGGGCAGATACGCAGTATTTT. Its protein is CASRLAGGGADTQYF.

CDR3 sequence (DNA): TGTGCCAGCAGCTCATGGGACAGGGGATTCACCGGGGAGCTGTTTTTT. It specifies CASSSWDRGFTGELFF. This chain uses TRBV25-1 with TRBJ2-2, with TRBD1 identical over 10 bases. Germline lookup yields CDR1 MGHDK and CDR2 SYGVNS. This CDR3 has 16 residues. Trimming at V came to 6 bases and at J to 4 bases, leaving 8 bases not matched to a gene.

V gene TRBV9 combines with J gene TRBJ1-1, with a weak D call TRBD1 (6 bases). V shed 3 bases and J shed 4 bases, with 13 bases lying between them. Germline V lookup: CDR1 SGDLS, CDR2 YYNGEE. The CDR3 is 14 amino acids. The CDR3 spells CASSGGGGGTEAFF. The CDR3 nucleotides are TGTGCCAGCAGCGGGGGCGGAGGGGGCACTGAAGCTTTCTTT.

V usage is TRBV6-6 and J usage is TRBJ1-2; D perhaps matches TRBD1 (6 bases). CDR1 and CDR2 from the germline V gene are MNHNY and SVGAGI (reference sequence). V dropped 6 bases and J dropped 5 bases, with 13 bases sitting between them. This CDR3 spans 13 amino acids. The CDR3 region is CASRSGQSYGYTF. The CDR3 nucleotides read TGTGCCAGCAGATCAGGACAGAGTTATGGCTACACCTTC.

The J gene is TRBJ1-4, the V gene TRBV19, with a weak D call TRBD1 (6 bases). Germline V gives CDR1 LNHDA, CDR2 SQIVND (reference sequence). This CDR3 comprises 15 residues. The ends were cut back, 2 bases at V and 6 bases at J, with 13 bases in the middle. The CDR3 DNA sequence: TGTGCCAGTAGTATACTTCGGGACACCTATGAAAAACTGTTTTTT. Protein sequence: CASSILRDTYEKLFF. Using reference TRBV19 and TRBJ1-4 for the parts outside the CDR3, the full variable domain is DGGITQSPKYLFRKEGQNVTLSCEQNLNHDAMYWYRQDPGQGLRLIYYSQIVNDFQKGDIAEGYSVSREKKESFPLTVTSAQKNPTAFYLCASSILRDTYEKLFFGSGTQLSVL.

The chain joins TRBV19 to TRBJ2-1; D might be TRBD2 (5 bases). This CDR3 has 14 residues. Germline lookup yields CDR1 LNHDA and CDR2 SQIVND (reference sequence). Trimming stripped 7 bases from V and 0 bases from J, with 10 bases between. The CDR3 sequence is CASNRGSSYNEQFF. The CDR3 DNA follows: TGTGCCAGTAATCGGGGTTCCTCCTACAATGAGCAGTTCTTC. The full variable domain, in which reference TRBV19 and TRBJ2-1 provide the parts outside the CDR3, is DGGITQSPKYLFRKEGQNVTLSCEQNLNHDAMYWYRQDPGQGLRLIYYSQIVNDFQKGDIAEGYSVSREKKESFPLTVTSAQKNPTAFYLCASNRGSSYNEQFFGPGTRLTVL.

This chain joins TRBV5-5 and TRBJ2-5; 9 nucleotides line up with TRBD2. J lost 1 base, V lost 0 bases, and 13 bases had no gene match. There are 19 residues in the CDR3. Germline V gene lookup returns CDR1 SGHKS and CDR2 YYEKEE (reference sequence). The CDR3 sequence is CASSLVTPASGTIQETQYF. The CDR3 DNA reads as TGTGCCAGCAGCTTGGTGACGCCGGCTAGCGGGACCATCCAAGAGACCCAGTACTTC.

The CDR3 region is CASSLERGFPEAFF. The CDR3, as DNA: TGTGCCAGCAGCTTAGAGAGGGGTTTCCCTGAAGCTTTCTTT. The chain combines TRBV7-8 with TRBJ1-1, with a tentative D call TRBD1 (5 bases). Trimming left V 1 base short and J 6 bases short, with 12 bases between. Per germline, CDR1 SGHVS and CDR2 FQNEAQ. The CDR3 totals 14 residues.

This clone was recorded only once. The V call is TRBV6-1, the J call TRBJ2-2; possible D gene TRBD1, 5 bases. Germline CDR1 reads MNHNS; CDR2 reads SASEGT. CDR3 size: 13 residues. Deletions cut 6 bases from V and 5 bases from J, with 10 bases between. CDR3 bases: TGTGCCAGCAGAGAAACAGGAACCGGGGAGCTGTTTTTT. Protein sequence: CASRETGTGELFF.

V and J are TRBV5-1 and TRBJ2-6, with D perhaps matching TRBD1 (6 bases). Germline V lookup: CDR1 SGHRS, CDR2 YFSETQ. CDR3 length equals 16 residues. Trimming took off 1 base at V and 2 bases at J, with 10 bases between the two ends. The chain's CDR3 is CASSLSTGTGANVLTF. The CDR3 nucleotides read TGCGCCAGCAGCTTGTCTACAGGGACTGGGGCCAACGTCCTGACTTTC.

The chain uses TRBV2 and TRBJ2-7, with a weak D call TRBD1 (5 bases). Germline V gene lookup returns CDR1 SNHLY and CDR2 FYNNEI. This CDR3 is built from 12 residues. The V end was cut by 2 bases, the J end by 4 bases, with 6 bases between. Here the CDR3 DNA reads TGTGCCAGCAGTGAACAGGGTTACGAGCAGTACTTC. Residues: CASSEQGYEQYF.